The entry below describes one T cell receptor beta chain. Sequencing used immunoSEQ multiplex PCR; TCRdb keeps in-frame clones, though not all of them. Counted here are about 57,000 clones, 80% to 95% occurring once; the ten biggest clones make up 3.6%. Germline V gene data show CDR1 as MNHEY and CDR2 as SMNVEV (reference sequence). The CDR3 has 14 residues. Losses at the gene ends were 4 bases for V and 2 bases for J; bases not matched to a gene: 5. The entry originates in a study of T cell changes during pregnancy in multiple sclerosis. The genes are TRBV27 and TRBJ2-7; TRBD1 matches at 7 bases. This sequence was found in a female donor in good health, enrolled as a control in a pregnancy study. Sequencing was performed on peripheral blood, taken after pregnancy. The CDR3 reads CASSYGTETYEQYF. CDR3 DNA: TGTGCCAGCAGTTATGGGACAGAGACCTACGAGCAGTACTTC.